This TCR beta chain is drawn from a study of PD-1 blockade in classical Hodgkin lymphoma. The CDR3 sequence is 13 residues long. CDR1 is SGHAT and CDR2 is FQNNGV in the germline V gene. The V end was cut by 0 bases, the J end by 8 bases, with 5 bases between. No patient escaped relapse after autologous stem cell transplantation, and brentuximab vedotin exposure varied. Sequencing used immunoSEQ multiplex PCR; TCRdb keeps in-frame clones, though not all of them. Of over 25,000 clones in the sample, about 78% were seen once. This clone occurred a few times. This material consisted of peripheral blood mononuclear cells (PBMCs), taken before the second cycle of nivolumab. The V and J genes are TRBV11-2 and TRBJ1-6, with D unclear. The source is a human donor with classical Hodgkin lymphoma. Here the CDR3 reads CASSLEGDSPLHF. The CDR3 bases are TGTGCCAGCAGCTTAGAGGGCGATTCACCCCTCCACTTT.